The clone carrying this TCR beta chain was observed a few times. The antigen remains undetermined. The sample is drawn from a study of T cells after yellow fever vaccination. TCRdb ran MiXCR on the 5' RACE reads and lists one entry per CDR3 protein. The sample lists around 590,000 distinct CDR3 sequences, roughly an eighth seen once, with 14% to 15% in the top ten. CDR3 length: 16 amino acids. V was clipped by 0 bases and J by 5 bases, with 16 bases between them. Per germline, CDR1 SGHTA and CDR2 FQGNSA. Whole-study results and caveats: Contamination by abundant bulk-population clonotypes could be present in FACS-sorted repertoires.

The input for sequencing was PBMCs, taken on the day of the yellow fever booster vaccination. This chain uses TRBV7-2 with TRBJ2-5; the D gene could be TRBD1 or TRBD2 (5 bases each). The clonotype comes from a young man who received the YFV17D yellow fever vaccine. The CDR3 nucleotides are TGTGCCAGCAGCTTAGCGGGACCCTGGGGGTGGGAGACCCAGTACTTC. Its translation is CASSLAGPWGWETQYF.